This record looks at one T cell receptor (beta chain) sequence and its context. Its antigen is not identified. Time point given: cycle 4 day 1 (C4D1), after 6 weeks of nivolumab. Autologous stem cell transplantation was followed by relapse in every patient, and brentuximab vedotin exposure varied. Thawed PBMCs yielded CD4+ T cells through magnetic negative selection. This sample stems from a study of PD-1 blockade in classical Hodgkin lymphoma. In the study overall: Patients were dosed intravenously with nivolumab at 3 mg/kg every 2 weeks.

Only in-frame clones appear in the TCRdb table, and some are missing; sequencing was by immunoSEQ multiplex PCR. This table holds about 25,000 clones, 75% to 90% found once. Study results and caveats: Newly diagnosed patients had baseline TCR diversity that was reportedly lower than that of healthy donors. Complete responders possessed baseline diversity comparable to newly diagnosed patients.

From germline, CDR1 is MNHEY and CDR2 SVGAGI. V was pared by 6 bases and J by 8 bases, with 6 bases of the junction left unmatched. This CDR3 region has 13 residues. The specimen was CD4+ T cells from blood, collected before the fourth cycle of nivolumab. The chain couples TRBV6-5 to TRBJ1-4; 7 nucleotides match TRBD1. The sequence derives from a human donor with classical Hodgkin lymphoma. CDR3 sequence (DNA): TGTGCCAGCAGAGTTGACAGGGACGAAAAACTGTTTTTT. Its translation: CASRVDRDEKLFF.